The 4 T cell receptor beta chains reported below all come from one sample, sequenced in a study of cytomegalovirus exposure and HLA in healthy donors (dated by TCRdb to the late 2010s). The library was obtained by the immunoSEQ multiplex PCR assay. A mixture of 60 forward primers for TCR Vbeta segments and 13 reverse primers for TCR Jbeta segments was used in the multiplex PCR. TCRdb took this table from immuneACCESS and kept in-frame rearrangements with V and J called. Such tables lack part of the clones; where checked against another copy, unresolved V genes explain under half of the gap, and the rest is unexplained. This sample gives 60,000 or so clones in total; more than 60% of them show up just once. The top ten clonotypes cover under 30% of the sample. Sequenced sample: PBMCs. Receptors were obtained from a woman in her 40s in good health and CMV-seropositive.

The CDR3 spells CASSTSGAGAYNEQFF. The CDR3 bases are TGCGCCAGCAGCACCTCCGGTGCGGGGGCCTACAATGAGCAGTTCTTC. The rearrangement links TRBV5-1 to TRBJ2-1, with TRBD2 matching over 7 bases. Germline V gene sequence: CDR1 SGHRS, CDR2 YFSETQ. The CDR3 runs to 16 residues. J gave up 2 bases and V 4 bases, and 9 bases lay outside the gene matches.

This clone was seen more than once but under ten times. The chain has TRBV7-2 and TRBJ1-6, with 7 bases lining up with TRBD1. The CDR3 consists of 14 residues. The ends lost 2 bases at V and 10 bases at J; junction bases unmatched: 5. Germline lookup yields CDR1 SGHTA and CDR2 FQGNSA. In DNA, the CDR3 is TGTGCCAGCAGCTTAATAACAGGGGAATCACCCCTCCACTTT. Its protein is CASSLITGESPLHF.

This sequence joins TRBV2 and TRBJ2-5, with TRBD1 as a possible D gene (5 bases). This CDR3 comprises 16 residues. V gave up 8 bases and J gave up 2 bases, with 21 bases separating them. The germline V gene encodes CDR1 SNHLY and CDR2 FYNNEI. CDR3 nucleotides: TGTGCCAGCCGTCCCGATAGGGTGGGGCTTCAAGAGACCCAGTACTTC. Translating it yields CASRPDRVGLQETQYF.

The chain has TRBV9 and TRBJ2-3; D possibly corresponds to TRBD2 (5 bases). The V end lost 4 bases, the J end lost 0 bases, and 18 bases lay between the germline ends. Germline values: CDR1 SGDLS, CDR2 YYNGEE. The CDR3 is 17 amino acids. CDR3 loop: CASSPPARDSSTDTQYF. CDR3 coding DNA: TGTGCCAGCAGCCCCCCGGCGAGGGATTCTAGCACAGATACGCAGTATTTT.